This entry is about one T cell receptor beta chain. Its antigen is not known. The junction departs from germline at one end; a sequencing error may be responsible. Clinical symptoms, serum thyroxine, TRAb, thyroid ultrasound and orbital computed tomography informed diagnoses. From approximately 9.3 ml of fresh peripheral blood, PBMCs were isolated. The data were taken from a study of T cells in Graves' hyperthyroidism and ophthalmopathy. CDR1 is MNHEY, CDR2 SVGAGI, per germline. The CDR3 is 15 residues long. Study results and limitations: Blood also showed most of the thyroid clonotypes that were expanded above 0.001. Ophthalmopathy was told apart from stable hyperthyroidism by a 13 V-J model.

TCR beta CDR3 regions were amplified from RNA. The study used the HTBI primer set for a first-round RT-PCR of the TCR CDR3. TCRdb recomputed calls from the multiplex PCR reads with MiXCR, one row per CDR3 protein. The sample includes a few hundred thousand distinct CDR3 sequences, around 16% seen only once; the top ten take about 29%. The clonotype originates from a woman in her twenties or thirties with Graves' ophthalmopathy. Sequenced sample: blood. The V gene is TRBV6-5, the J gene TRBJ2-1; D is unresolved. CDR3 sequence reads: CASSYGRNNYNGQFF. The CDR3 bases are TGTGCCAGCAGTTACGGCAGAAATAATTACAATGGGCAGTTCTTC.